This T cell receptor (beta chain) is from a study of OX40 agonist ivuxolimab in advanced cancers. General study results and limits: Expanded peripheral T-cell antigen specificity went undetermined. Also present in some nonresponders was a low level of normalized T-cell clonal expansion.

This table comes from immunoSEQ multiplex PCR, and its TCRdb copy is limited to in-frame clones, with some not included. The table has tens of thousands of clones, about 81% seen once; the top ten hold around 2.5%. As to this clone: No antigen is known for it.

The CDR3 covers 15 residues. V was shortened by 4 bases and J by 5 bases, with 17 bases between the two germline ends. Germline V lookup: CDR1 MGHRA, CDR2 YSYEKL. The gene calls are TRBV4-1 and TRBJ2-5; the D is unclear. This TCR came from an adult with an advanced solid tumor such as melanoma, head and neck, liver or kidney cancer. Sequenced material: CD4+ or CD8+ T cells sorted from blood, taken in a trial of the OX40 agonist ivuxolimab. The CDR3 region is CASSPTETLFETQYF. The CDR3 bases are TGCGCCAGCAGCCCTACGGAAACCTTGTTTGAGACCCAGTACTTC.